This is a list of T cell receptor beta chains from one sample in a study of identical twins. One entry per CDR3 protein results from TCRdb running MiXCR on the 5' RACE reads. The sample consists of 500,000 or so distinct CDR3 sequences, around 20% of them appearing once. This same sample was also taken into another study, of T cells expressing NK-cell markers.

The sequencing input was CD4+ T cells sorted from blood. The receptors stem from a young woman in good health. CDR3s include the opening cysteine and the closing phenylalanine or tryptophan. D genes are given only for firm matches. Only some rows state a clone size, as once, few, many or a class for expanded clones.

d_call	v_call	j_call	clone_size	cdr3_aa	cdr3_nt
.	TRBV5-1	TRBJ2-2	few	CASSLGGTFTGELFF	TGCGCCAGCAGCTTAGGCGGGACATTCACCGGGGAGCTGTTTTTT
.	TRBV3-1	TRBJ2-7	.	CASSSGPPGSYEQYF	TGTGCCAGCAGCTCGGGGCCTCCGGGCTCCTACGAGCAGTACTTC
.	TRBV29-1	TRBJ2-7	few	CSARKGEGSYEQYF	TGCAGCGCCCGGAAGGGGGAGGGCTCCTACGAGCAGTACTTC
.	TRBV5-5	TRBJ2-4	.	CASSLQGQEDIQYF	TGTGCCAGCAGCTTGCAGGGGCAGGAGGACATTCAGTACTTC
.	TRBV12-3/TRBV12-4	TRBJ2-2	.	CASSFSGFRDTGELFF	TGTGCCAGCAGTTTTAGTGGGTTTCGTGACACCGGGGAGCTGTTTTTT
TRBD2	TRBV7-9	TRBJ2-1	few	CASSRHRGVTNEQFF	TGTGCCAGCAGCCGTCACCGGGGGGTAACGAATGAGCAGTTCTTC
.	TRBV12-3/TRBV12-4	TRBJ1-1	few	CASSRRGITEAFF	TGTGCCAGCAGCCGCCGGGGGATCACTGAAGCTTTCTTT
.	TRBV6-5	TRBJ2-7	.	CASSYSPGFGQYF	TGTGCCAGCAGTTACTCGCCTGGGTTCGGGCAGTACTTC
.	TRBV20-1	TRBJ2-2	.	CSARRSGVTGELFF	TGCAGTGCTAGACGGTCGGGGGTCACCGGGGAGCTGTTTTTT
TRBD1	TRBV6-5	TRBJ2-7	many	CASSRSGQGYEQYF	TGTGCCAGCAGTCGCTCGGGACAGGGCTACGAGCAGTACTTC
.	TRBV7-3	TRBJ2-2	few	CASSLRATAGGELFF	TGTGCCAGCAGCTTACGGGCGACAGCGGGCGGGGAGCTGTTTTTT
.	TRBV6-1	TRBJ1-2	.	CASSRRQEGDYGYTF	TGTGCCAGCAGTCGACGACAGGAGGGGGACTATGGCTACACCTTC
.	TRBV5-1	TRBJ2-1	.	CASSLEGTSNYNEQFF	TGCGCCAGCAGCTTGGAGGGGACAAGTAACTACAATGAGCAGTTCTTC
.	TRBV6-1	TRBJ1-1	few	CASSLTGGWDTEAFF	TGTGCCAGCAGTCTAACTGGGGGGTGGGACACTGAAGCTTTCTTT
TRBD1	TRBV27	TRBJ2-4	.	CASRSGTGGMGIQYF	TGTGCCAGCAGATCCGGGACAGGGGGCATGGGCATTCAGTACTTC
TRBD2	TRBV7-6	TRBJ2-1	.	CASSLSSGIYNEQFF	TGTGCCAGCAGCTTGTCTAGCGGAATCTACAATGAGCAGTTCTTC
TRBD2	TRBV20-1	TRBJ2-5	.	CSGGQAGVETQYF	TGCAGTGGGGGTCAAGCGGGAGTGGAGACCCAGTACTTC
.	TRBV7-2	TRBJ2-3	.	CASSRPPGAITDTQYF	TGTGCCAGCAGCCGCCCTCCGGGTGCTATTACAGATACGCAGTATTTT
.	TRBV12-3/TRBV12-4	TRBJ2-7	.	CASSLRDTVYEQYF	TGTGCCAGCAGTCTCCGGGACACGGTCTACGAGCAGTACTTC
.	TRBV5-1	TRBJ2-1	.	CASSLVGQIGYNEQFF	TGCGCCAGCAGCTTGGTGGGACAAATCGGATACAATGAGCAGTTCTTC
.	TRBV20-1	TRBJ2-7	once	CSALHFPEQYF	TGCAGTGCTCTTCATTTTCCCGAGCAGTACTTC
.	TRBV24-1	TRBJ2-3	.	CATSDFVGGTDTQYF	TGTGCCACCAGTGATTTTGTAGGAGGGACAGATACGCAGTATTTT
.	TRBV20-1	TRBJ1-2	few	CSVERSSTF	TGCAGTGTTGAGAGAAGCTCCACCTTC
TRBD2	TRBV19	TRBJ2-7	.	CASTASGGYEQYF	TGTGCCAGTACCGCTAGCGGGGGCTACGAGCAGTACTTC
.	TRBV12-3/TRBV12-4	TRBJ1-3	.	CASSLRNSGNTIYF	TGTGCCAGCAGTTTACGGAACTCTGGAAACACCATATATTTT
TRBD1	TRBV6-5	TRBJ1-6	.	CASSYSQQGVGSPLHF	TGTGCCAGCAGTTACTCGCAACAGGGGGTTGGGTCACCCCTCCACTTT
.	TRBV7-6	TRBJ1-1	few	CASQGYQDTEAFF	TGTGCCAGCCAAGGGTATCAGGACACTGAAGCTTTCTTT
.	TRBV6-2/TRBV6-3	TRBJ2-2	many	CASSRIRDDTGELFF	TGTGCCAGCAGCCGAATCAGGGATGACACCGGGGAGCTGTTTTTT
.	TRBV20-1	TRBJ2-1	few	CSAPGLGSYNEQFF	TGCAGTGCGCCGGGACTGGGCTCCTACAATGAGCAGTTCTTC
.	TRBV20-1	TRBJ2-1	.	CSARTRDGQNEQFF	TGCAGTGCTAGAACCCGGGACGGGCAAAATGAGCAGTTCTTC
TRBD1	TRBV7-2	TRBJ2-7	few	CASSLSVRQGDPYEQYF	TGTGCCAGCAGCTTAAGCGTGAGACAGGGTGATCCCTACGAGCAGTACTTC
.	TRBV10-3	TRBJ2-1	few	CAISANGRSNEQFF	TGTGCCATCAGTGCGAACGGGAGAAGCAATGAGCAGTTCTTC
.	TRBV29-1	TRBJ2-3	.	CSVFRNTQYF	TGCAGCGTTTTCCGGAATACGCAGTATTTT
.	TRBV12-3/TRBV12-4	TRBJ2-5	few	CASSFGGLTQETQYF	TGTGCCAGCAGTTTCGGGGGACTCACCCAAGAGACCCAGTACTTC
.	TRBV20-1	TRBJ1-2	few	CSARVYANYGYTF	TGCAGTGCTAGAGTATACGCGAACTATGGCTACACCTTC
TRBD1	TRBV2	TRBJ1-2	.	CASREQGAHYGYTF	TGTGCCAGCAGAGAACAGGGGGCCCACTATGGCTACACCTTC
.	TRBV18	TRBJ2-7	few	CASSPTIPGDYEQYF	TGTGCCAGCTCACCAACGATCCCGGGAGACTACGAGCAGTACTTC
.	TRBV3-1	TRBJ2-1	few	CASSQDPQDEQFF	TGTGCCAGCAGCCAAGACCCCCAGGACGAGCAGTTCTTC
.	TRBV7-9	TRBJ1-2	.	CASSQMGGNFGYTF	TGTGCCAGCAGTCAAATGGGAGGGAATTTTGGCTACACCTTC
TRBD1	TRBV12-3/TRBV12-4	TRBJ1-3	many	CASSGTASGNTIYF	TGTGCCAGCAGCGGGACAGCGTCTGGAAACACCATATATTTT
.	TRBV7-8	TRBJ2-5	.	CASSLRDLMKTQYF	TGTGCCAGCAGCTTACGGGACCTAATGAAGACCCAGTACTTC
.	TRBV20-1	TRBJ2-2	.	CSARGSGTTRRSNTGELFF	TGCAGTGCTAGAGGATCAGGGACAACCCGAAGATCGAACACCGGGGAGCTGTTTTTT
TRBD1	TRBV6-1	TRBJ1-2	many	CASSRGQGPGYTF	TGTGCCAGCAGCCGCGGACAGGGTCCGGGCTACACCTTC
.	TRBV6-1	TRBJ1-2	few	CASRTLSEGLGYTF	TGTGCCAGCAGAACCCTAAGTGAGGGGTTAGGCTACACCTTC
.	TRBV11-2	TRBJ2-1	few	CASSEGRLNEQFF	TGTGCCAGCAGCGAGGGGAGGCTCAATGAGCAGTTCTTC
.	TRBV5-6	TRBJ1-6	few	CASSTVDSPLHF	TGTGCCAGCAGCACAGTGGATTCACCCCTCCACTTT
.	TRBV5-8	TRBJ2-7	.	CASRGQSGSSYEQYF	TGTGCCAGCAGGGGTCAAAGCGGTTCTTCCTACGAGCAGTACTTC
TRBD2	TRBV20-1	TRBJ2-1	few	CSARVAGGHNEQFF	TGCAGTGCTAGAGTAGCGGGAGGGCATAATGAGCAGTTCTTC